This TCR beta chain originates from a study of PD-L1 blockade in urothelial cancer. Across the whole study: Dosed intravenously at 1,200 mg every 3 weeks, atezolizumab was initiated by patients around 2014. Most of the roughly 30 patients were men whose urothelial cancer was bladder-origin.

The assay was immunoSEQ multiplex PCR, and TCRdb's table has in-frame clones only and misses some. The repertoire holds around 50,000 clones, with roughly 88% as singletons. Time point reported: peripheral blood 6 weeks after treatment start. Patients' urothelial carcinoma was locally advanced or metastatic. Each individual provided 1 to 8 samples (taken pretreatment and on-treatment). Per germline, CDR1 MNHEY and CDR2 SVGAGI. V gave up 5 bases and J gave up 4 bases, with 6 bases separating them. The length of the CDR3 is 11 residues. V is TRBV6-5 and J is TRBJ2-7; D perhaps matches TRBD2 (5 bases). The sequencing used PBMCs, collected around atezolizumab (anti-PD-L1) treatment. The clonotype was recovered from a man over 45 with urothelial cancer. The CDR3 nucleotides are TGTGCCAGCAGTGGACTTTACGAGCAGTACTTC. Its translation is CASSGLYEQYF.